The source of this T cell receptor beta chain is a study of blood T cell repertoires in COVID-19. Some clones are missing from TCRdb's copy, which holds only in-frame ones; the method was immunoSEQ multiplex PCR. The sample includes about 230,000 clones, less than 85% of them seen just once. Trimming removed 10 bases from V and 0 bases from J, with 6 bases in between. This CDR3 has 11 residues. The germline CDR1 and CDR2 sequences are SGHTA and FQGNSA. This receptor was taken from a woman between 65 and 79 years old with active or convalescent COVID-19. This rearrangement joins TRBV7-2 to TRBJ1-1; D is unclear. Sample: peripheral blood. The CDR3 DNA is TGTGCCATCGGTCTGAACACTGAAGCTTTCTTT. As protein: CAIGLNTEAFF.